This T cell receptor beta chain was sequenced in a study of siplizumab effects on memory and regulatory T cells. Germline CDR1 MRHNA, CDR2 SNTAGT. The junction had 8 bases not matched to a gene; V was cut back by 6 bases and J by 3 bases. The CDR3 is 14 amino acids. Clones were read by immunoSEQ multiplex PCR, and TCRdb kept only the in-frame ones, dropping some. The table records some 100,000 clones, 96% of them present only once. The chain combines TRBV6-4 with TRBJ2-7; 7 nucleotides line up with TRBD1. The clonotype was recovered from a human donor in good health. The sample comprised naive CD4+ T cells sorted from blood. Here the CDR3 DNA reads TGTGCCAGCAGGGCCTGGACAGGATTCTACGAGCAGTACTTC. Translating gives CASRAWTGFYEQYF.